These 8 T cell receptor beta chains came from one sample sequenced in a study of memory CD4+ T cells and cytomegalovirus serostatus. Single viable CD3+CD4+CD8-CD45RO+ cells were sorted as the memory CD4+ T cells. The repertoire was sequenced with immunoSEQ multiplex PCR; TCRdb's copy has only in-frame clones and lacks some. The sample yields around 40,000 clones, 75% to 85% seen once. Material: memory CD4+ T cells from blood. Source of these receptors: an adult in good health and CMV-seronegative.

The genes are TRBV7-9 and TRBJ1-2; D is undetermined. The V gene lost 2 bases and the J gene lost 0 bases, with 7 bases spanning the gap. CDR1 is SEHNR and CDR2 is FQNEAQ in the germline V gene (reference sequence). This CDR3 has 14 residues. DNA of the CDR3: TGTGCCAGCAGCTTACGGAGAACTAACTATGGCTACACCTTC. Translating it yields CASSLRRTNYGYTF.

The chain combines TRBV5-6 with TRBJ2-3; D remains ambiguous. The CDR3 totals 11 residues. The V end was cut by 5 bases, the J end by 3 bases, with 4 bases between. The germline CDR1 and CDR2 sequences are SGHDT and YYEEEE. The CDR3 reads CASRATDTQYF. CDR3 nucleotides: TGTGCCAGCAGGGCTACAGATACGCAGTATTTT.

The chain uses TRBV5-1 and TRBJ2-3; 9 nucleotides line up with TRBD1. The CDR3 has 15 residues. Trimming took 0 bases from V and 2 from J; bases not matched to a gene: 1. Germline CDR1 is SGHRS and CDR2 is YFSETQ. The CDR3 spells CASSLGDRVTDTQYF. The CDR3 DNA reads TGCGCCAGCAGCTTGGGGGACAGGGTCACAGATACGCAGTATTTT.

The chain has TRBV5-1 and TRBJ1-2; D perhaps matches TRBD1 (6 bases). The CDR3 runs 12 residues. V was shortened by 2 bases and J by 9 bases, with 11 bases between the two germline ends. Per germline, CDR1 SGHRS and CDR2 YFSETQ. CDR3 sequence reads: CASSFTGNSYTF. DNA of the CDR3: TGCGCCAGCAGCTTTACAGGGAATAGCTACACCTTC.

The V gene is TRBV7-7, the J gene TRBJ1-1, with D unclear. CDR3 length: 13 amino acids. The V and J ends lost 2 bases and 3 bases respectively, with 7 bases between them. Germline V gene lookup returns CDR1 SSHAT and CDR2 FNYEAQ (reference sequence). CDR3 nucleotides: TGTGCCAGCAGCTTAAGTTTTGACACTGAAGCTTTCTTT. Translating it yields CASSLSFDTEAFF.

This clone came up once. V and J are TRBV9 and TRBJ2-2; no clear D gene. Germline values: CDR1 SGDLS, CDR2 YYNGEE. CDR3 length: 13 amino acids. V was trimmed by 0 bases and J by 5 bases, leaving 5 bases between them. Here the CDR3 reads CASSVDMTGELFF. The CDR3 region has the DNA TGTGCCAGCAGCGTAGATATGACCGGGGAGCTGTTTTTT.

The genes are TRBV6-5 and TRBJ2-7; 10 bases map to TRBD1. CDR1 and CDR2 from the germline V gene are MNHEY and SVGAGI. This CDR3 contains 15 residues. The trim removed 2 bases at V and 2 bases at J, leaving 3 bases unmatched. CDR3 amino acids: CASSYGTGVPYEQYF. The CDR3 region has the DNA TGTGCCAGCAGTTACGGGACAGGGGTTCCCTACGAGCAGTACTTC.

V gene TRBV18 combines with J gene TRBJ2-2, with D tentatively TRBD1 or TRBD2 (6 bases each). Trimming pared 3 bases from V and 4 bases from J, leaving 15 bases between. This CDR3 comprises 16 residues. Germline-derived CDR1 and CDR2 are KGHSH and LQKENI. CDR3 coding DNA: TGTGCCAGCTCACCTCCACAGGGAGCGGGCACCGGGGAGCTGTTTTTT. It specifies CASSPPQGAGTGELFF. The variable domain in full, completed from reference TRBV18 and TRBJ2-2, reads NAGVMQNPRHLVRRRGQEARLRCSPMKGHSHVYWYRQLPEEGLKFMVYLQKENIIDESGMPKERFSAEFPKEGPSILRIQQVVRGDSAAYFCASSPPQGAGTGELFFGEGSRLTVL.